The entry below describes one T cell receptor beta chain. Its antigen remains unknown. Libraries were prepared by immunoSEQ multiplex PCR; TCRdb keeps only in-frame clonotypes and omits some of them. The sample has roughly 69,000 clones, over 80% seen once. The source of the sample is a study of siplizumab effects on memory and regulatory T cells. Overall study findings and caveats: Reactions containing siplizumab showed mappable alloreactive CD4+ clones averaging roughly 70% Treg-derived, versus about 27% in controls. Alloreactive sequences tracing back to unstimulated CD4+ memory cells fell significantly with siplizumab. Naive or memory phenotype was unassignable for roughly 75-96% of proliferating CD4+ or CD8+ clones.

The CDR3 extends over 15 amino acids. V was pared by 0 bases and J by 3 bases, with 11 bases between. The germline CDR1 and CDR2 sequences are SNHLY and FYNNEI. The chain is built from TRBV2 and TRBJ2-5; D ambiguous. Sequenced material: memory CD4+ T cells sorted from blood. This sequence originates from a human donor in good health. The CDR3 reads CASSEARGREETQYF. CDR3 DNA sequence: TGTGCCAGCAGTGAAGCACGCGGACGGGAAGAGACCCAGTACTTC.